This passage covers 27 T cell receptor beta chains from one sample sequenced in a study of blood T cells in healthy people across ages. Together with a sample-barcoded 5' primer, a J-beta primer mix was included in a second PCR lasting about 6 to 11 cycles. MiXCR, run by TCRdb on the 5' RACE reads, gives a single entry per CDR3 protein. The data hold hundreds of thousands of distinct CDR3 sequences, with 55% to 70% observed a single time. The sequencing sample was made of blood. The origin of the receptors is a man aged 30 to 45 in good health.

The V gene is TRBV25-1, the J gene TRBJ2-4, with 7 nucleotides matching TRBD1. CDR1 is MGHDK, CDR2 SYGVNS, per germline. The CDR3 consists of 12 residues. V was clipped by 5 bases and J by 13 bases; unmatched bases: 8. The CDR3 loop is CASSLSSRGQYF. The DNA of the CDR3 is TGTGCCAGCAGTCTATCAAGCAGGGGGCAGTACTTC. Full variable domain (rest looked up from reference TRBV25-1 and TRBJ2-4): EADIYQTPRYLVIGTGKKITLECSQTMGHDKMYWYQQDPGMELHLIHYSYGVNSTEKGDLSSESTVSRIRTEHFPLTLESARPSHTSQYLCASSLSSRGQYFGAGTRLSVL.

This clonotype was found a few times. The chain employs TRBV20-1 and TRBJ1-2, with TRBD1 identical over 8 bases. V lost 1 base to trimming and J lost 4 bases; unmatched junction nucleotides: 2. Germline CDR1 DFQATT, CDR2 SNEGSKA (reference sequence). The CDR3 runs 13 residues. The CDR3 DNA reads as TGCAGTGCTAGAGGGACAGGGTTCTATGGCTACACCTTC. This translates into CSARGTGFYGYTF.

The genes are TRBV30 and TRBJ2-3; D might be TRBD1 (7 bases). CDR3 length: 14 amino acids. Per the germline V gene, CDR1 is GTSNPN and CDR2 is SVGIG (reference sequence). V was shortened by 2 bases and J by 0 bases, with 9 bases between the two germline ends. This CDR3 reads CAWSSGGSTDTQYF. In DNA, the CDR3 is TGTGCCTGGAGTTCAGGGGGGAGCACAGATACGCAGTATTTT.

V gene TRBV4-1 combines with J gene TRBJ2-1; TRBD2 matches 15 bases. The CDR3 runs 19 residues. V shed 4 bases, J shed 2 bases, and the junction held 9 bases outside the gene matches. Germline loops: CDR1 MGHRA, CDR2 YSYEKL. Written as DNA, the CDR3 is TGCGCCAGCAGCCGATCCGGGACTAGCGGGAGGTCAGCCTACAATGAGCAGTTCTTC. It codes for CASSRSGTSGRSAYNEQFF.

The chain combines TRBV2 with TRBJ2-1; D gene unclear. The CDR3 runs 12 residues. CDR1 and CDR2 from the germline V gene are SNHLY and FYNNEI. V was shortened by 4 bases and J by 10 bases, with 11 bases between the two germline ends. Here the CDR3 reads CASSAQSYEQFF. The CDR3 region has the DNA TGTGCCAGCAGTGCACAGAGTTACGAGCAGTTCTTC.

The chain links TRBV18 to TRBJ2-3, with D uncertain. The germline CDR1 and CDR2 sequences are KGHSH and LQKENI. The CDR3 runs to 13 residues. The ends were cut back, 3 bases at V and 2 bases at J, with 6 bases in the middle. CDR3 sequence (DNA): TGTGCCAGCTCACCGCAGAACACAGATACGCAGTATTTT. Translated, it gives CASSPQNTDTQYF.

The chain is built from TRBV6-2 or TRBV6-3 and TRBJ1-5; D may be TRBD1 (5 bases). Per the germline V gene, CDR1 is MNHEY and CDR2 is SVGEGT. The CDR3 sequence is 16 residues long. Trimming cost V 2 bases and J 2 bases, with 13 bases left between them. In DNA form, the CDR3 reads TGTGCCAGCAGTTACGGGACGAGGCGTGGCAATCAGCCCCAGCATTTT. It yields the protein CASSYGTRRGNQPQHF.

The V gene is TRBV29-1, the J gene TRBJ2-1; D may be TRBD2 (6 bases). The germline V and J ends were trimmed by 6 bases and 4 bases, with 16 bases remaining between them. Germline V gene sequence: CDR1 SQVTM, CDR2 ANQGSEA. The CDR3 loop spans 14 amino acids. CDR3 in DNA: TGCAGCGTGGCCGGGACTCATGAGTACAATGAGCAGTTCTTC. This codes for CSVAGTHEYNEQFF.

The J gene is TRBJ2-1, the V gene TRBV7-2, with unresolved D. V was trimmed by 5 bases and J by 0 bases, leaving 11 bases between them. Per germline, CDR1 SGHTA and CDR2 FQGNSA. The CDR3 contains 15 residues. The chain's CDR3 is CASSPWTSSYNEQFF. The CDR3 region has the DNA TGTGCCAGCAGCCCATGGACCAGCTCCTACAATGAGCAGTTCTTC.

The chain is built from TRBV29-1 and TRBJ1-1, with D hard to call. Trimming shortened V by 3 bases and J by 10 bases, and 15 bases separated the two germline ends. The CDR3 extends over 12 amino acids. Germline V gene data show CDR1 as SQVTM and CDR2 as ANQGSEA. The CDR3 nucleotides are TGCAGCGTTGACGCTGTCGTCGGGTCAGCTTTCTTT. It specifies CSVDAVVGSAFF.

The genes are TRBV4-3 and TRBJ1-1; a possible D gene is TRBD1 (5 bases). The CDR3 contains 18 residues. Per germline, CDR1 LGHNA and CDR2 YSLEER. Trimming removed 1 base at V and 0 bases at J, with 18 bases between. The CDR3 loop reads CASSQAPRGGVMNTEAFF. CDR3 nucleotides: TGCGCCAGCAGCCAAGCACCTAGAGGAGGGGTCATGAACACTGAAGCTTTCTTT.

The chain carries TRBV7-6 and TRBJ2-7, with D uncertain. The V and J ends lost 4 bases and 2 bases respectively, with 9 bases between them. Germline CDR1 and CDR2: SGHVS and FNYEAQ. The CDR3 runs 13 residues. CDR3 loop: CASSSASAYEQYF. The CDR3 DNA reads TGTGCCAGCAGCTCAGCCTCCGCCTACGAGCAGTACTTC.

The chain joins TRBV20-1 to TRBJ1-4, with 9 bases identical to TRBD1. CDR3 length: 14 residues. V lost 3 bases to trimming and J lost 5 bases; unmatched junction nucleotides: 4. Germline V lookup: CDR1 DFQATT, CDR2 SNEGSKA (reference sequence). Written as DNA, the CDR3 is TGCAGTGCTAGGCCCGGGACAGGGAATGAAAAACTGTTTTTT. This encodes CSARPGTGNEKLFF.

This clonotype has more than one count but fewer than ten. This rearrangement joins TRBV10-3 to TRBJ2-1; possible D gene TRBD2, 5 bases. From germline, CDR1 is ENHRY and CDR2 SYGVKD. With 3 bases removed from V and 5 bases from J, the gap between germline ends came to 17 bases. The CDR3 extends over 16 amino acids. CDR3 nucleotides: TGTGCCATCAGTGATCAAGGTAGGACTTCTAACAATGAGCAGTTCTTC. Amino acids: CAISDQGRTSNNEQFF.

This clonotype was picked up one time. This chain joins TRBV20-1 and TRBJ2-1; no reliable D call. There are 13 residues in the CDR3. Germline V gene lookup returns CDR1 DFQATT and CDR2 SNEGSKA (reference sequence). With 1 base removed from V and 9 bases from J, the gap between germline ends came to 13 bases. The CDR3 region is CSARADWVFEQFF. In DNA form, the CDR3 reads TGCAGTGCTAGAGCCGACTGGGTCTTTGAGCAGTTCTTC.

This chain joins TRBV4-1 and TRBJ1-1, with D unresolved. The CDR3 is 14 amino acids. Between the trimmed V and J ends, which lost 4 bases and 4 bases, there was a span of 13 bases. Germline-derived CDR1 and CDR2 are MGHRA and YSYEKL. The CDR3 DNA sequence: TGCGCCAGCAGCCTAAACTTACAAGTCACTGAAGCTTTCTTT. It encodes CASSLNLQVTEAFF.

As to this clonotype: One junction end disagrees with the germline gene, perhaps due to a read error. J is TRBJ1-2 and V is TRBV20-1; perhaps TRBD1 as D (5 bases). Per the germline V gene, CDR1 is DFQATT and CDR2 is SNEGSKA (reference sequence). The CDR3 runs to 12 residues. The CDR3 region is CSASGGSYDYTF. The CDR3 region has the DNA TGCAGTGCTAGCGGGGGGTCGTATGACTACACCTTC.

The V gene is TRBV7-3, the J gene TRBJ2-7; tentatively, D is TRBD2 (5 bases). Looked up from germline, CDR1 is SGHTA and CDR2 is FQGTGA. The germline V and J ends were trimmed by 4 bases and 0 bases, with 16 bases remaining between them. The CDR3 is 16 amino acids. In nucleotides, the CDR3 is TGTGCCAGCAGCTATCAGGACTTACCTAGCTCCTACGAGCAGTACTTC. Translation: CASSYQDLPSSYEQYF.

The chain recombines TRBV4-3 with TRBJ2-1, with 10 bases identical to TRBD2. V lost 4 bases and J lost 10; bases outside the gene matches: 1. In germline, CDR1 is LGHNA, CDR2 YSLEER. CDR3 length: 12 amino acids. CDR3 region: CASSRGLAEQFF. The CDR3, as DNA: TGCGCCAGCAGCCGGGGACTAGCGGAGCAGTTCTTC.

This clonotype was seen at least ten times. The chain recombines TRBV7-2 with TRBJ2-3; D unclear. This CDR3 is built from 12 residues. V shed 3 bases and J shed 0 bases, with 1 base lying between them. The germline V gene encodes CDR1 SGHTA and CDR2 FQGNSA. Here the CDR3 DNA reads TGTGCCAGCAGCTTTAGCACAGATACGCAGTATTTT. Amino acid sequence: CASSFSTDTQYF.

This clonotype has a handful of counts. The chain recombines TRBV20-1 with TRBJ2-5; TRBD2 is a possible D gene (6 bases). Deletions cut 5 bases from V and 1 base from J, with 11 bases between. Germline CDR1 is DFQATT and CDR2 is SNEGSKA (reference sequence). The CDR3 spans 13 residues. CDR3 coding DNA: TGCAGTGCTGAGCTTAGCGGCCAAGAGACCCAGTACTTC. Amino acid sequence: CSAELSGQETQYF.

This clonotype appeared once. Germline is not matched at one junction end, which may reflect a read error. This chain connects TRBV20-1 to TRBJ1-4; no definite D call. Germline V gene sequence: CDR1 DFQATT, CDR2 SNEGSKA (reference sequence). The CDR3 has 14 amino acids. CDR3 in amino acids: CSARDSGGSEKPFF. CDR3 sequence (DNA): TGCAGTGCTAGAGATAGTGGAGGAAGTGAAAAACCGTTTTTT.

This rearrangement joins TRBV12-3 or TRBV12-4 to TRBJ2-4; D may match TRBD1 or TRBD2 (5 bases each). Between the trimmed V and J ends, which lost 6 bases and 1 base, there was a span of 13 bases. This CDR3 contains 15 residues. This CDR3 is CASSPPREAKNIQYF. The CDR3, as DNA: TGTGCCAGCAGCCCCCCCAGGGAGGCCAAAAACATTCAGTACTTC.

The chain couples TRBV12-3 or TRBV12-4 to TRBJ1-2, with 10 nucleotides matching TRBD1. The trim removed 3 bases at V and 2 bases at J, leaving 3 bases unmatched. This CDR3 has 15 residues. In DNA form, the CDR3 reads TGTGCCAGCAGTTTTGGGGGACAGGGGAACTATGGCTACACCTTC. This translates into CASSFGGQGNYGYTF.

The V gene is TRBV5-1, the J gene TRBJ1-2, with D perhaps TRBD1 (5 bases). V gave up 0 bases and J gave up 8 bases, with 20 bases separating them. Germline values: CDR1 SGHRS, CDR2 YFSETQ. The CDR3 runs to 16 residues. CDR3 sequence reads: CASSLDPGAPSYGYTF. The DNA for the CDR3 is TGCGCCAGCAGCTTGGATCCCGGGGCCCCATCTTACGGCTACACCTTC.

The sample holds a few counts of this clonotype. The chain combines TRBV20-1 with TRBJ1-2; D unclear. Trimming cost V 0 bases and J 2 bases, with 13 bases left between them. The V gene's germline CDR1 is DFQATT and CDR2 SNEGSKA (reference sequence). The CDR3 has 15 residues. The CDR3 DNA follows: TGCAGTGCTAGAGATGTCGCCTACGGGAACTATGGCTACACCTTC. It is translated as CSARDVAYGNYGYTF.

V and J are TRBV28 and TRBJ1-5; D not resolved. Germline V gene sequence: CDR1 MDHEN, CDR2 SYDVKM. V gave up 8 bases and J gave up 0 bases, with 20 bases separating them. The length of the CDR3 is 17 residues. This CDR3 reads CASATAFGRDSNQPQHF. For the CDR3, the DNA is TGTGCCAGCGCCACCGCGTTCGGGCGGGATAGCAATCAGCCCCAGCATTTT.